This is a list of T cell receptor beta chains from one sample in a study of CD8 T cells in Susac syndrome. TCRdb called the immunoSEQ multiplex PCR reads again in MiXCR, with one record for every CDR3 protein. Of 70,000 or so distinct CDR3 sequences in the sample, approximately 95% were seen once. The specimen sequenced was CD8+ T cells from PBMCs. All receptors come from a human donor in good health. Both conserved end residues are part of each CDR3. The order of the fields is V gene, J gene, clone size, D gene, CDR3 DNA, CDR3 protein. D genes are given only for firm matches. For some rows the clone size is stated as once, few or many, or as a class when expanded; others skip it.

TRBV4-1	TRBJ2-7	once	NA	TGCGCCAGCAGCCAAGATCCAGAGGAGACCTACGAGCAGTACTTC	CASSQDPEETYEQYF
TRBV7-2	TRBJ2-1	NA	TRBD2	TGTGCCAGCAGCTTAGATTGGGGGGGGTACAATGAGCAGTTCTTC	CASSLDWGGYNEQFF
TRBV7-2	TRBJ1-1	once	NA	TGTGCCAGCAGCTTAGGTAGGACGAACACTGAAGCTTTCTTT	CASSLGRTNTEAFF
TRBV6-1	TRBJ2-1	NA	TRBD2	TGTGCCAGCGGAGCGGGGGGCAAAAGTGAGCAGTTCTTC	CASGAGGKSEQFF
TRBV29-1	TRBJ2-5	NA	TRBD2	TGCAGCTTTCAACTAGCGGGGGAAGAGACCCAGTACTTC	CSFQLAGEETQYF
TRBV15	TRBJ1-5	NA	NA	TGTGCCACCAGCGGCCTCAAGGGTAGCAATCAGCCCCAGCATTTT	CATSGLKGSNQPQHF
TRBV28	TRBJ1-4	NA	NA	TGTGCCAGCAGGCCCCGCCCGGGAACTAATGAAAAACTGTTTTTT	CASRPRPGTNEKLFF
TRBV5-6	TRBJ2-7	NA	TRBD2	TGTGCCAGCAGCTTGGAACTAGCGGGGAGCGAGCAGTACTTC	CASSLELAGSEQYF
TRBV7-9	TRBJ2-7	NA	NA	TGTGCCAGCAGCCCCCCGGGTTTCTACGAGCAGTACTTC	CASSPPGFYEQYF
TRBV29-1	TRBJ2-7	NA	NA	TGCAGCGCTAATTACAGGTCTAGCGAGCAGTACTTC	CSANYRSSEQYF
TRBV7-6	TRBJ2-5	NA	NA	TGTGCCAGCAGCTTAGAAGTTTTTCAAGAGACCCAGTACTTC	CASSLEVFQETQYF
TRBV25-1	TRBJ1-1	NA	NA	TGTGCCAGCAGTAGAGGGGGGACTGAAGCTTTCTTT	CASSRGGTEAFF
TRBV7-9	TRBJ2-2	NA	NA	TGTGCCAGCAGCCTCGCCGGGCCACCCACGGGGGAGCTGTTTTTT	CASSLAGPPTGELFF
TRBV3-1	TRBJ2-5	NA	TRBD1	TGTGCCAGCAGCACGGACAGGGCCGAGTACCAAGAGACCCAGTACTTC	CASSTDRAEYQETQYF
TRBV28	TRBJ2-3	NA	NA	TGTGCCAGCACTCCGCTAGGGCGAGATACGCAGTATTTT	CASTPLGRDTQYF
TRBV28	TRBJ2-4	NA	TRBD2	TGTGCCAGCAGCAAGCGGGGGGCGTACATTCAGTACTTC	CASSKRGAYIQYF
TRBV2	TRBJ1-3	NA	NA	TGTGCCAGTCAACCCGGGTCTCTTCCAGCTGGAAACACCATATATTTT	CASQPGSLPAGNTIYF
TRBV7-9	TRBJ2-3	NA	TRBD1	TGTGCCAGCAGCTTAGCACAGGGGGGCGCGGATACGCAGTATTTT	CASSLAQGGADTQYF
TRBV7-6	TRBJ2-2	NA	TRBD1	TGTGCCAGCAGCGCCGTGGCAGGGGGATCGACCGGGGAGCTGTTTTTT	CASSAVAGGSTGELFF
TRBV3-1	TRBJ2-7	NA	TRBD2	TGTGCCAGCAGCCAAGGTACGGGGGGCTACGAGCAGTACTTC	CASSQGTGGYEQYF
TRBV29-1	TRBJ2-1	NA	TRBD2	TGCAGCGTTGGGACTAGCGGGGGCTCCTACAATGAGCAGTTCTTC	CSVGTSGGSYNEQFF
TRBV19	TRBJ1-2	NA	NA	TGTGCCAGTACCTCTTTCGGGGGGAACAACTATGGCTACACCTTC	CASTSFGGNNYGYTF
TRBV2	TRBJ2-5	NA	NA	TGTGCCAGCAGTGACGGGGAGGCTACAGGGACCCAGTACTTC	CASSDGEATGTQYF
TRBV19	TRBJ2-7	NA	NA	TGTGCCAGTAGTTTCGTGTCTTCCAGCTCCTACGAGCAGTACTTC	CASSFVSSSSYEQYF
TRBV5-1	TRBJ2-6	NA	NA	TGCGCCAGCAACCAACTAGGGGCTGGGGCCAACGTCCTGACTTTC	CASNQLGAGANVLTF
TRBV5-1	TRBJ1-1	NA	NA	TGCGCCAGCAGCCCCGGAGATGGGGGCTGGGGCACTGAAGCTTTCTTT	CASSPGDGGWGTEAFF
TRBV4-1	TRBJ2-3	NA	NA	TGCGCCAGCAGCCAAGACGGGGCCGAAGCAGATACGCAGTATTTT	CASSQDGAEADTQYF
TRBV3-1	TRBJ1-6	NA	NA	TGTGCCAGCAGCGGGGGGGGCTCCTATAATTCACCCCTCCACTTT	CASSGGGSYNSPLHF
TRBV5-6	TRBJ1-6	NA	TRBD1	TGTGCCAGCAGCTTTCCGGGACAGGGAGGTTCACCCCTCCACTTT	CASSFPGQGGSPLHF
TRBV7-9	TRBJ1-5	NA	TRBD1	TGTGCCAGCAGCACCGGACAGGGCGTCAATCAGCCCCAGCATTTT	CASSTGQGVNQPQHF
TRBV19	TRBJ2-2	NA	NA	TGTGCCAGTAGTTTTGACACCGGGGAGCTGTTTTTT	CASSFDTGELFF
TRBV27	TRBJ1-5	NA	NA	TGTGCCAGCAGTTTAATAGGAGGTGCCCAGCATTTT	CASSLIGGAQHF